The rows below give T cell receptor beta chains drawn from one sample of a study of blood T cells in healthy people across ages. Via MiXCR, TCRdb re-called the 5' RACE reads, giving one row per CDR3 protein. There are around 940,000 distinct CDR3 sequences in the sample; roughly 51% occur only once, and 20% to 25% lies in the top ten. Sequences were obtained from blood. The receptors derive from a woman in her sixties in good health. Both conserved end residues are part of each CDR3. A D gene is named only where the DNA matches it firmly. Rows may omit the clone size; those that give it use once, few, many or a size class.

. . TRBJ1-6 TRBV7-2 CASSLDTRGNSPLHF
. . TRBJ1-6 TRBV12-3/TRBV12-4 CASSYNRVNSPLHF
few TRBD1 TRBJ2-7 TRBV27 CASRQGPSVGYEQYF
. . TRBJ2-7 TRBV12-3/TRBV12-4 CASTGRPLEPQYF
. . TRBJ2-4 TRBV5-5 CASSWSGTNTNEQYF
. TRBD2 . TRBV29-1 CSVELASGRTSREQFF
. TRBD2 TRBJ2-1 TRBV5-1 CASSSTQVAGQQFF
. TRBD2 . TRBV20-1 CSASRLAGISETQYF
. TRBD1 TRBJ2-7 TRBV29-1 CSFYGSRQGGYEQYF
. . TRBJ2-1 TRBV12-3/TRBV12-4 CASSFLDKVYNEQFF
few . TRBJ2-1 TRBV3-1 CASSQERISSYNEQFF
. . TRBJ2-1 TRBV3-1 CASSQGFDAFLDEQFF
once . TRBJ2-2 TRBV24-1 CATSGRNTGELFF
. TRBD2 TRBJ2-5 TRBV7-2 CASSSSGRAQGTQYF
. TRBD1 TRBJ1-2 TRBV20-1 CSARDPTAGGGYTF
. . TRBJ1-2 TRBV7-2 CASRLDTSNYGYTF
. TRBD2 TRBJ2-5 TRBV7-3 CASSLSNSGTEQYF
many . TRBJ2-7 TRBV20-1 CSVGGVGYEQYF
. . . TRBV29-1 CSVEAAYEQYF